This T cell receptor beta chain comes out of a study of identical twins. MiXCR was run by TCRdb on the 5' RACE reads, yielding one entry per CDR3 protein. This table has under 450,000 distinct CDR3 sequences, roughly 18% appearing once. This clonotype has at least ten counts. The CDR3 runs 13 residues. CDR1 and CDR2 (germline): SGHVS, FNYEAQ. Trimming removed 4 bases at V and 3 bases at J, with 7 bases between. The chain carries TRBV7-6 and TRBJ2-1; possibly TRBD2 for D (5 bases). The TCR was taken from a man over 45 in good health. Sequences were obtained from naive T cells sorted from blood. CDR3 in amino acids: CASSSRDYNEQFF. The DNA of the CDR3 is TGTGCCAGCAGCTCCCGGGACTACAATGAGCAGTTCTTC.